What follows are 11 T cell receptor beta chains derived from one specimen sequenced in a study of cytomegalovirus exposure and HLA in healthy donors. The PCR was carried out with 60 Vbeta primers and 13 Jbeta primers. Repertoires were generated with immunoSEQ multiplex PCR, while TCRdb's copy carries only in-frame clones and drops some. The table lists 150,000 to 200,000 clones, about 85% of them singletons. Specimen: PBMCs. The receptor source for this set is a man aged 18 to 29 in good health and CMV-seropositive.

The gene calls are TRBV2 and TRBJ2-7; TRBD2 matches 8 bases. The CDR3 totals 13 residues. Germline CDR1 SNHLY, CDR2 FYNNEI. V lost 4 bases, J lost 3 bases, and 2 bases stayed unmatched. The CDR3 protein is CASSGGGLYEQYF. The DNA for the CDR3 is TGTGCCAGCAGTGGCGGGGGGCTCTACGAGCAGTACTTC.

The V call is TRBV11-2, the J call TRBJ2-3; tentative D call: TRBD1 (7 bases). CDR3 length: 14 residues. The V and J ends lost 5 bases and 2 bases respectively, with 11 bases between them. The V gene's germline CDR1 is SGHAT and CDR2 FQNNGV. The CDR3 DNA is TGTGCCAGCAGCGCGGGACAGTTCACAGATACGCAGTATTTT. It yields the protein CASSAGQFTDTQYF.

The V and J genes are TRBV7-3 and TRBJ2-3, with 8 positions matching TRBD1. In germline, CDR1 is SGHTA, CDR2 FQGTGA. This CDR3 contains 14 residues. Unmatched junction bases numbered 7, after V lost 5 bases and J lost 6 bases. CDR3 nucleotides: TGTGCCAGCAGCCGAGGACAGGGATCGGATACGCAGTATTTT. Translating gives CASSRGQGSDTQYF.

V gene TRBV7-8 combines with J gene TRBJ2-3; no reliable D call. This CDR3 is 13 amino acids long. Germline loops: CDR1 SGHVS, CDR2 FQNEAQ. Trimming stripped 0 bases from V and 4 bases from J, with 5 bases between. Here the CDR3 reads CASSLARADTQYF. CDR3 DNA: TGTGCCAGCAGCTTAGCTAGAGCAGATACGCAGTATTTT.

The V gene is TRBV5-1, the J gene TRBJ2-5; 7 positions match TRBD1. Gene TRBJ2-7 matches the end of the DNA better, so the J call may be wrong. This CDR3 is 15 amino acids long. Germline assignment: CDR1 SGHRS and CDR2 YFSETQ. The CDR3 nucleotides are TGCGCCAGCAGCTTGGGGGGAGACAGGGCCTACGAGCAGTACTTC. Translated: CASSLGGDRAYEQYF.

CDR3 sequence: CASSLAHGQGATEAFF. The CDR3 region has the DNA TGTGCCAGCAGCTTGGCCCACGGACAGGGGGCCACTGAAGCTTTCTTT. This chain connects TRBV5-5 to TRBJ1-1; TRBD1 matches 11 bases. The J segment lost 4 bases and the V segment lost 0 bases, leaving 5 bases of the junction unmatched. The germline V gene has CDR1 SGHKS and CDR2 YYEKEE (reference sequence). The CDR3 is made up of 16 amino acids.

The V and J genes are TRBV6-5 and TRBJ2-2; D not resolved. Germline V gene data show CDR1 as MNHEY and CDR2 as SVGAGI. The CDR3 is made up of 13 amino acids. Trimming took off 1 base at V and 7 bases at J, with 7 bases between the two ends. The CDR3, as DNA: TGTGCCAGCAGTTACTTCCGAGACGGGGAGCTGTTTTTT. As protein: CASSYFRDGELFF.

CDR3 sequence: CASSPPGGEQFF. Here the CDR3 DNA reads TGCGCCAGCAGCCCCCCGGGAGGAGAGCAGTTCTTC. The chain carries TRBV5-1 and TRBJ2-1, with TRBD2 identical over 7 bases. CDR1 is SGHRS and CDR2 is YFSETQ in the germline V gene. V shed 4 bases, J shed 10 bases, and the junction held 5 bases outside the gene matches. The CDR3 extends over 12 amino acids.

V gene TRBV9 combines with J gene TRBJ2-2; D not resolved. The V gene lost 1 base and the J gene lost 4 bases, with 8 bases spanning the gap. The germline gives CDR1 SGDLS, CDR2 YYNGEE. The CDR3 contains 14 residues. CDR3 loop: CASSVNSPTGELFF. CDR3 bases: TGTGCCAGCAGCGTAAACTCCCCCACCGGGGAGCTGTTTTTT.

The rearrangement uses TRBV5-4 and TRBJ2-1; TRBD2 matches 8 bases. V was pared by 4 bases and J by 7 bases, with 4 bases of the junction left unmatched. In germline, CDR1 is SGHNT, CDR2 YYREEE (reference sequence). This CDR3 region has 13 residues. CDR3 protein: CASSRGGDNEQFF. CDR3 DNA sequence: TGTGCCAGCAGCCGGGGGGGAGATAATGAGCAGTTCTTC.

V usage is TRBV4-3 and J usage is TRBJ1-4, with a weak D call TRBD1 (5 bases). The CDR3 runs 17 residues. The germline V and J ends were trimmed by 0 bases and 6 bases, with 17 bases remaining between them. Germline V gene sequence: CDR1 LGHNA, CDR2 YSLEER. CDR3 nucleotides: TGCGCCAGCAGCCAAGATGGAGCGATCAGGGAAGATGAAAAACTGTTTTTT. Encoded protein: CASSQDGAIREDEKLFF.